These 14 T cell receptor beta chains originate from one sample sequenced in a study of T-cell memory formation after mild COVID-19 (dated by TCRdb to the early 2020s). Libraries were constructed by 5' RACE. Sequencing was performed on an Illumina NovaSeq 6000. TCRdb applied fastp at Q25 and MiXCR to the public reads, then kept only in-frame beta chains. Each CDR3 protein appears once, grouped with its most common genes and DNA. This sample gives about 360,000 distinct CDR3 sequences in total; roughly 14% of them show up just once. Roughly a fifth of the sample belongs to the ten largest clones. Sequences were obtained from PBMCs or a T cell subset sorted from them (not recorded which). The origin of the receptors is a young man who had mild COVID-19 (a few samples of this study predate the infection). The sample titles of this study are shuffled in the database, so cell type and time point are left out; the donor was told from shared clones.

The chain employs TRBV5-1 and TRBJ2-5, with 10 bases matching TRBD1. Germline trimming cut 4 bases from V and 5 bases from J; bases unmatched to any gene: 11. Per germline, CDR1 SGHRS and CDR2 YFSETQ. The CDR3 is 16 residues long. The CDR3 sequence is CASSRGTGAKGETQYF. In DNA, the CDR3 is TGCGCCAGCAGCCGCGGGACAGGGGCGAAGGGGGAGACCCAGTACTTC.

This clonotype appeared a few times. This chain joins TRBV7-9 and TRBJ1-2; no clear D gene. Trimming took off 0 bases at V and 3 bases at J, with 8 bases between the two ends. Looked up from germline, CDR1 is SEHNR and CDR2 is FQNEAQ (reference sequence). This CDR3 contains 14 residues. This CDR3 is CASSLASADYGYTF. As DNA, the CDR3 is TGTGCCAGCAGCTTAGCGTCAGCTGACTATGGCTACACCTTC.

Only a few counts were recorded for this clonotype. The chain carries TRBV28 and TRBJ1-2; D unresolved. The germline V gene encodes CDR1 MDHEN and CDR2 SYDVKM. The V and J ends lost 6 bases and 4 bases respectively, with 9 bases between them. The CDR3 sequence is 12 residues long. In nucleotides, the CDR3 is TGTGCCAGCAGCCGGGTCCTCTATGGCTACACCTTC. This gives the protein CASSRVLYGYTF.

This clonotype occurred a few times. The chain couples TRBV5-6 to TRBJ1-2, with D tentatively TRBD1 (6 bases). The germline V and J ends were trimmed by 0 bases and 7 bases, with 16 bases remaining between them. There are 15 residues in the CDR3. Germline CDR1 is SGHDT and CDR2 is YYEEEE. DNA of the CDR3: TGTGCCAGCAGCTTGGGGCCGGGGGCGCCTGGTGGCTACACCTTC. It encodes CASSLGPGAPGGYTF.

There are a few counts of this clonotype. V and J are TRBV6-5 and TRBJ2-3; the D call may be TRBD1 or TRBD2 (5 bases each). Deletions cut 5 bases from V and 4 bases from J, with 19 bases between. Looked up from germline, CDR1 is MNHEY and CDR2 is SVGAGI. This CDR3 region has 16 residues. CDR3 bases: TGTGCCAGCAGTCCAGAGGGGTCCAGGGCGGCAGATACGCAGTATTTT. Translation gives CASSPEGSRAADTQYF.

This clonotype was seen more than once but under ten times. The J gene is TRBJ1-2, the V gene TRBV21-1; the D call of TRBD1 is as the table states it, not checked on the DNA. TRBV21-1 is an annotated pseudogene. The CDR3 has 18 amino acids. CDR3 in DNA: TGTGCCAGCAGCAAATTGAAAGGAGAATCCCGTCCGAACTATGGCTACACCTTC. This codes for CASSKLKGESRPNYGYTF.

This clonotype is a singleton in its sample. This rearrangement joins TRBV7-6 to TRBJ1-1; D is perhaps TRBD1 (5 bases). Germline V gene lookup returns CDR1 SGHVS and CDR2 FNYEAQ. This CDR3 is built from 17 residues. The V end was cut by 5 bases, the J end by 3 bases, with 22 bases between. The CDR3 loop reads CASSPPGFNRPYTEAFF. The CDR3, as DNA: TGTGCCAGCAGCCCACCAGGGTTTAACAGACCGTACACTGAAGCTTTCTTT.

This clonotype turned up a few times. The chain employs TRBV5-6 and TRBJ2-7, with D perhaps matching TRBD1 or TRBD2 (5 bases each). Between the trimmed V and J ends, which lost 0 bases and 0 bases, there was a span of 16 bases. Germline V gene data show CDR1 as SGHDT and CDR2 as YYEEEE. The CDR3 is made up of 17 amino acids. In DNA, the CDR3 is TGTGCCAGCAGCTTGGGGACGGGAAGGGGAAGCTCCTACGAGCAGTACTTC. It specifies CASSLGTGRGSSYEQYF.

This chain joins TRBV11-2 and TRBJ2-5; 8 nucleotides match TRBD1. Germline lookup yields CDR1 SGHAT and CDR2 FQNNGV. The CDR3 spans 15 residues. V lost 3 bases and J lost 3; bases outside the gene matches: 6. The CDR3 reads CASSFSGGIEETQYF. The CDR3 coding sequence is TGTGCCAGCAGCTTTTCAGGGGGCATTGAAGAGACCCAGTACTTC.

Here the CDR3 reads CSARDTGSPYNEQFF. As DNA, the CDR3 is TGCAGTGCTAGAGATACGGGGTCGCCCTACAATGAGCAGTTCTTC. The chain has TRBV20-1 and TRBJ2-1, with TRBD2 as a possible D gene (5 bases). Trimming took off 0 bases at V and 2 bases at J, with 11 bases between the two ends. Per germline, CDR1 DFQATT and CDR2 SNEGSKA (reference sequence). The CDR3 runs to 15 residues.

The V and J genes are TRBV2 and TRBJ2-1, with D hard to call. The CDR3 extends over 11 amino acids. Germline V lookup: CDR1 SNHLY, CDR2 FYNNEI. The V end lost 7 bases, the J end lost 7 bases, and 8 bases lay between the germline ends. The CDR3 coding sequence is TGTGCCAGCACCCTTAGTAATGAGCAGTTCTTC. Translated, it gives CASTLSNEQFF.

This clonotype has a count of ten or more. In DNA, the CDR3 is TGTGCCAGCAGCCTGACAGCGAACATTCAGTACTTC. Residues: CASSLTANIQYF. The chain recombines TRBV3-1 with TRBJ2-4, with D maybe TRBD1 (5 bases). This CDR3 is 12 amino acids long. Trimming took off 4 bases at V and 7 bases at J, with 8 bases between the two ends. Germline assignment: CDR1 LGHDT and CDR2 YNNKEL (reference sequence).

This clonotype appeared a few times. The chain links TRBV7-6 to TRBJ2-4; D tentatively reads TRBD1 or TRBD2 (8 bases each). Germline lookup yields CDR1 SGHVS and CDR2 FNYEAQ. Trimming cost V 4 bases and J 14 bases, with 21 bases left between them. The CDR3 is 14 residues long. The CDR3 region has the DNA TGTGCCAGCAGCTCTGGGACAGGTCGGGGGGGGGAGTACTTC. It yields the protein CASSSGTGRGGEYF.

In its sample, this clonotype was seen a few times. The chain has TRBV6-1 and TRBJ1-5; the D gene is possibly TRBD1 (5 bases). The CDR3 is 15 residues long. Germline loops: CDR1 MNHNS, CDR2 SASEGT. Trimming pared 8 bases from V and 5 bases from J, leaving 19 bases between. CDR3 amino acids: CASWSGLTNYQPQHF. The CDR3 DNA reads TGTGCCAGCTGGTCGGGACTCACCAACTATCAGCCCCAGCATTTT.